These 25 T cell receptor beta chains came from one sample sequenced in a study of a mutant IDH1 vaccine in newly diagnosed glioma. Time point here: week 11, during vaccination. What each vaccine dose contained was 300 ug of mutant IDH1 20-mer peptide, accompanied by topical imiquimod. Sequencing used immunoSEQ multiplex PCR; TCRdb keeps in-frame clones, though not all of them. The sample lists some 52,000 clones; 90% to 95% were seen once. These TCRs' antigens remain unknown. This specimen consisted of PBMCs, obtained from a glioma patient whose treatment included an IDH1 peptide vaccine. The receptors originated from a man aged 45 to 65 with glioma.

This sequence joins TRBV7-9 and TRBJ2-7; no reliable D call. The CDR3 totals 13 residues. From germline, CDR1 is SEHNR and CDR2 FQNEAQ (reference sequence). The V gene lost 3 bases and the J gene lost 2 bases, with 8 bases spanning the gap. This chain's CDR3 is CASSFDNAYEQYF. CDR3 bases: TGTGCCAGCAGCTTTGACAACGCCTACGAGCAGTACTTC.

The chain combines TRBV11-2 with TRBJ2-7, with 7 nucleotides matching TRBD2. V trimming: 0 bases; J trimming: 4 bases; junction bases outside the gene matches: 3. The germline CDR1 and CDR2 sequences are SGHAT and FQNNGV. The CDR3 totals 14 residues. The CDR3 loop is CASSLDRGGYEQYF. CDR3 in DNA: TGTGCCAGCAGCTTAGATCGCGGGGGTTACGAGCAGTACTTC.

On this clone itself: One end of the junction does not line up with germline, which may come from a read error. CDR3 in amino acids: CASSLNTEAFF. For the CDR3, the DNA is TGTGCCAGCAGCTTAAACACCGAAGCTTTCTTT. This rearrangement joins TRBV5-5 to TRBJ1-1, with no clear D. The CDR3 consists of 11 residues. From germline, CDR1 is SGHKS and CDR2 YYEKEE (reference sequence).

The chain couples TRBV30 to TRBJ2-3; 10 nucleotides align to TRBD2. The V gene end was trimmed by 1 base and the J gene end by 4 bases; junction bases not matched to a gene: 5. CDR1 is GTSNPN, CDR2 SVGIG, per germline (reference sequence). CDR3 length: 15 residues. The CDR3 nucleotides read TGTGCCTGGAGTGAAGGACTAGCGGTTTCAGATACGCAGTATTTT. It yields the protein CAWSEGLAVSDTQYF.

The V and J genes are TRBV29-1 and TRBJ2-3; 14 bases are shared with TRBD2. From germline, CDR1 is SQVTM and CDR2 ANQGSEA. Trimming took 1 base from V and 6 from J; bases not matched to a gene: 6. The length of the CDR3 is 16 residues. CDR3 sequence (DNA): TGCAGCGTTGAAGGGACTAGCGGGGGGCTGGGGGATACGCAGTATTTT. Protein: CSVEGTSGGLGDTQYF.

The CDR3 coding sequence is TGTGCCAGTAGAACCCTCGGGGGTTGGGGGGACACTGAAGCTTTCTTT. Protein: CASRTLGGWGDTEAFF. The chain has TRBV19 and TRBJ1-1, with D possibly being TRBD1 (5 bases). Germline CDR1 reads LNHDA; CDR2 reads SQIVND (reference sequence). The CDR3 contains 16 residues. The V gene lost 6 bases and the J gene lost 3 bases, with 20 bases spanning the gap. Using reference TRBV19 and TRBJ1-1 for the parts outside the CDR3, the full variable domain is DGGITQSPKYLFRKEGQNVTLSCEQNLNHDAMYWYRQDPGQGLRLIYYSQIVNDFQKGDIAEGYSVSREKKESFPLTVTSAQKNPTAFYLCASRTLGGWGDTEAFFGQGTRLTVV.

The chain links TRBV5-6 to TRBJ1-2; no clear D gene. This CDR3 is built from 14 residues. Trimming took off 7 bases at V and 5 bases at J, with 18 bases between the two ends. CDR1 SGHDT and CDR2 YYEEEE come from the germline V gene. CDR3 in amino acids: CASRKIEAGYGYTF. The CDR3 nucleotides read TGTGCCAGCCGGAAAATCGAGGCGGGGTATGGCTACACCTTC.

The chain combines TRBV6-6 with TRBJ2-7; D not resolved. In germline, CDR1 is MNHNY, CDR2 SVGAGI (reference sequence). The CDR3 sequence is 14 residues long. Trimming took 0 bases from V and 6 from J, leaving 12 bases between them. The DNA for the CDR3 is TGTGCCAGCAGTTACTCCACACAACCCCTCGAGCAGTACTTC. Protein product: CASSYSTQPLEQYF.

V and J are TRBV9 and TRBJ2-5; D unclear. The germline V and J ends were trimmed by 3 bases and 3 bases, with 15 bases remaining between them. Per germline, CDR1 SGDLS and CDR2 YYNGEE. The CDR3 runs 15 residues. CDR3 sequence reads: CASSAVGVPKETQYF. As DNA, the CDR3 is TGTGCCAGCAGCGCCGTTGGTGTCCCAAAAGAGACCCAGTACTTC. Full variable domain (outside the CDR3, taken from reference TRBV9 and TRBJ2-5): DSGVTQTPKHLITATGQRVTLRCSPRSGDLSVYWYQQSLDQGLQFLIQYYNGEERAKGNILERFSAQQFPDLHSELNLSSLELGDSALYFCASSAVGVPKETQYFGPGTRLLVL.

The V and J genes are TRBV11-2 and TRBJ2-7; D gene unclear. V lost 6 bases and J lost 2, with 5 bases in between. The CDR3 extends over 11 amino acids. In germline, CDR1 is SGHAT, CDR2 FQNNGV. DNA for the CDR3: TGTGCCAGCAGAGATCCCTACGAGCAGTACTTC. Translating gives CASRDPYEQYF.

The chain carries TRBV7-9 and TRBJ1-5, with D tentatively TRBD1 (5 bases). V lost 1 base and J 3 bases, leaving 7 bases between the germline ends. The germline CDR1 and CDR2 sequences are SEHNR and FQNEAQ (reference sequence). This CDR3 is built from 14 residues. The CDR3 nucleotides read TGTGCCAGCAGCTTAGGAGGGGTCAATCAGCCCCAGCATTTT. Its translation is CASSLGGVNQPQHF.

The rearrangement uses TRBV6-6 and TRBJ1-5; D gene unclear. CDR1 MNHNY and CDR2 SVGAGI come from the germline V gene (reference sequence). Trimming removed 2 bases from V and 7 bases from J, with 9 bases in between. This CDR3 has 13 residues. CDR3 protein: CASSYLLGQPQHF. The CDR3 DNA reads TGTGCCAGCAGTTACCTTTTAGGGCAGCCCCAGCATTTT.

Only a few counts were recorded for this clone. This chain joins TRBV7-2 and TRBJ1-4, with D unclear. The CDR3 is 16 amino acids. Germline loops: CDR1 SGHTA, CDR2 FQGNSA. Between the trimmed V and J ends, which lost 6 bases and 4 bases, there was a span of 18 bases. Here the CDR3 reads CASRAFPGGFNEKLFF. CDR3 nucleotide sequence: TGTGCCAGCAGAGCTTTCCCCGGAGGGTTTAATGAAAAACTGTTTTTT.

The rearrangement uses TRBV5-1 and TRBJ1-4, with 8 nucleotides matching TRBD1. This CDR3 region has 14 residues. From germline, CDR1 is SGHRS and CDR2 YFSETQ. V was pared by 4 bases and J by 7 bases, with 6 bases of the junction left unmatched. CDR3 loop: CASSPGQGGEKLFF. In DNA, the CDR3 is TGCGCCAGCAGCCCCGGACAGGGAGGTGAAAAACTGTTTTTT.

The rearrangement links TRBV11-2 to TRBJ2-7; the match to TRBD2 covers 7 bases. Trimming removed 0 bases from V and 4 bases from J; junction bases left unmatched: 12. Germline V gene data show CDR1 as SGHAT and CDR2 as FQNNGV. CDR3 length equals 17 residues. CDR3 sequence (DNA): TGTGCCAGCAGCTTAGACATGGGGGGGTCTACCTTTTACGAGCAGTACTTC. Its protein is CASSLDMGGSTFYEQYF.

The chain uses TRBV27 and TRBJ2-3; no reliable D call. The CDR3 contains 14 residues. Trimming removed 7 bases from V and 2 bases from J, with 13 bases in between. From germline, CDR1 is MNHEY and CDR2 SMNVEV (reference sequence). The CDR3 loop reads CASNTARATDTQYF. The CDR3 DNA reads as TGTGCCAGCAACACGGCCCGCGCCACAGATACGCAGTATTTT.

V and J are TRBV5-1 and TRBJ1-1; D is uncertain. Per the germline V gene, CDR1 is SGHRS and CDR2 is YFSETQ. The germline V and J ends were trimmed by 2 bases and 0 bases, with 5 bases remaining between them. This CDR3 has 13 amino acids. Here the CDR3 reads CASSFSMNTEAFF. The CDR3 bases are TGCGCCAGCAGCTTCTCTATGAACACTGAAGCTTTCTTT.

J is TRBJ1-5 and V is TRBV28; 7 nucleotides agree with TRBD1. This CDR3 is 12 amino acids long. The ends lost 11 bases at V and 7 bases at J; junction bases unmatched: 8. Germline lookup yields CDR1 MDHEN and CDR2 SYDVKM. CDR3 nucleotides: TGTGCCGGAGGGGGCCTAAAGCAGCCCCAGCATTTT. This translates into CAGGGLKQPQHF.

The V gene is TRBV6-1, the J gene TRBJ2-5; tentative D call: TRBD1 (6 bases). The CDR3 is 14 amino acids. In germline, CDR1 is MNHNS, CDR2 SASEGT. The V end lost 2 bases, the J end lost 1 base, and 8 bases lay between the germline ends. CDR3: CASSERQAQETQYF. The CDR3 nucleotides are TGTGCCAGCAGTGAACGACAGGCCCAAGAGACCCAGTACTTC.

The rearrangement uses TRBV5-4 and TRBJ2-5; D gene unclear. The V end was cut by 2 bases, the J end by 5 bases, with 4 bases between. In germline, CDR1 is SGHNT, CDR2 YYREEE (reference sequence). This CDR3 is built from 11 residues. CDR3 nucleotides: TGTGCCAGCAGCTTTAGGGAGACCCAGTACTTC. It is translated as CASSFRETQYF.

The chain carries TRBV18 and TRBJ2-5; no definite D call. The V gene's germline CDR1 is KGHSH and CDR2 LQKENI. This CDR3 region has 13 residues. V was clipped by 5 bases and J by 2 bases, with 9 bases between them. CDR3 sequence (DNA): TGTGCCAGCTCATCAAAGGTACAAGAGACCCAGTACTTC. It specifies CASSSKVQETQYF. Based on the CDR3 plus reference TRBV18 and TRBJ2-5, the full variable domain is NAGVMQNPRHLVRRRGQEARLRCSPMKGHSHVYWYRQLPEEGLKFMVYLQKENIIDESGMPKERFSAEFPKEGPSILRIQQVVRGDSAAYFCASSSKVQETQYFGPGTRLLVL.

CDR3 nucleotide sequence: TGCGCCAGCAGCCAAGAGGCTCGACAGCGGGGCATCACCGGGGAGCTGTTTTTT. Translation: CASSQEARQRGITGELFF. V and J are TRBV4-1 and TRBJ2-2; 7 positions match TRBD2. Germline V gene data show CDR1 as MGHRA and CDR2 as YSYEKL. After removal of 0 bases from V and 4 bases from J, the junction contained 11 bases not matched to a gene. The CDR3 is 18 residues long.

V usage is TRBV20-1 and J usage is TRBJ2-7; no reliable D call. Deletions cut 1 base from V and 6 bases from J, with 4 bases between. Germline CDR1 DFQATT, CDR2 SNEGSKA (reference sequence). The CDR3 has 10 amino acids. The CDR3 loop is CSARGGEQYF. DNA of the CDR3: TGCAGTGCTAGAGGGGGCGAGCAGTACTTC.

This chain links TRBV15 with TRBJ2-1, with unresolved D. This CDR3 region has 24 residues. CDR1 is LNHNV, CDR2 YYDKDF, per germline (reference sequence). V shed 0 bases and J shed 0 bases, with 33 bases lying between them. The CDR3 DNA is TGTGCCACCAGCAGAGATCAGGCGTTTATCCCCGCCGAGGTCCTAATAAGCTCCTACAATGAGCAGTTCTTC. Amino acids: CATSRDQAFIPAEVLISSYNEQFF.

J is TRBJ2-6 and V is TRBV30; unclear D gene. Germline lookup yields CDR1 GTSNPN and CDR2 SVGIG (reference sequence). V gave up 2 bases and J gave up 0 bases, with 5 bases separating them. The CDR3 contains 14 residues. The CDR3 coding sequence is TGTGCCTGGAGTACAAGCTCTGGGGCCAACGTCCTGACTTTC. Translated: CAWSTSSGANVLTF.